This T cell receptor beta chain was sequenced during a study of blood T cell repertoires in COVID-19. Study-level information: The United States, Italy and Spain were the sources of the acute and convalescent COVID-19 samples. Nucleic acid was either cDNA or gDNA, and it came from T cells, B-cell-depleted T cells, or PBMCs.

Germline V CDR1 and CDR2: SNHLY, FYNNEI. Trimming cost V 2 bases and J 1 base; bases outside gene matches: 5. This CDR3 spans 16 amino acids. As originally analysed: How many nucleated cells were present was estimated from reference gene primer amplification. Some clones are missing from TCRdb's copy, which holds only in-frame ones; the method was immunoSEQ multiplex PCR. Clone size and V and J calls were adopted from that table, with D and trimming inferred from the DNA. The table lists 250,000 to 350,000 clones, around 89% of them singletons. The receptor comes from a woman aged 55-70 years with acute or convalescent COVID-19. Sample: peripheral blood. The V call is TRBV2, the J call TRBJ2-3; TRBD1 matches 8 bases. The CDR3, as DNA: TGTGCCAGCAGTGAACTGGACAGGGTCGGCACAGATACGCAGTATTTT. Translation: CASSELDRVGTDTQYF.